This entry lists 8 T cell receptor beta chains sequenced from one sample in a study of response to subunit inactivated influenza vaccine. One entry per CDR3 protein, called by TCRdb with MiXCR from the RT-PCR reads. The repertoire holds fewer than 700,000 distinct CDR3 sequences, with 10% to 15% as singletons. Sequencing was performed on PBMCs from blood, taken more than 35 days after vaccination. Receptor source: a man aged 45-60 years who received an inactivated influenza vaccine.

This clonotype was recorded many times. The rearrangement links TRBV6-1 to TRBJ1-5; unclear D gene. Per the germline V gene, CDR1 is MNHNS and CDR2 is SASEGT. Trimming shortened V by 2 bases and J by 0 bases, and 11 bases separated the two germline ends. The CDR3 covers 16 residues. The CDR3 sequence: CASSEWRANSNQPQHF. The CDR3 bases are TGTGCCAGCAGTGAATGGAGAGCTAATAGCAATCAGCCCCAGCATTTT.

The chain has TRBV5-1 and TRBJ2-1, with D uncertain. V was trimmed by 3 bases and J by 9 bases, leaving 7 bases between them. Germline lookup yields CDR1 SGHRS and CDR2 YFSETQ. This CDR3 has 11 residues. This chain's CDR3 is CASSSNTEQFF. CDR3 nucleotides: TGCGCCAGCAGCTCAAATACTGAGCAGTTCTTC. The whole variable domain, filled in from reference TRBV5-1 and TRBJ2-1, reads KAGVTQTPRYLIKTRGQQVTLSCSPISGHRSVSWYQQTPGQGLQFLFEYFSETQRNKGNFPGRFSGRQFSNSRSEMNVSTLELGDSALYLCASSSNTEQFFGPGTRLTVL.

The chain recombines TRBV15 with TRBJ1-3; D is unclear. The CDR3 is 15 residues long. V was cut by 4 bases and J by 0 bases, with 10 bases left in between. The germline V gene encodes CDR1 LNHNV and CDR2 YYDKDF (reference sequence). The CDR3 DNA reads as TGTGCCACCAGCATGTCCAGACACTCTGGAAACACCATATATTTT. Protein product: CATSMSRHSGNTIYF.

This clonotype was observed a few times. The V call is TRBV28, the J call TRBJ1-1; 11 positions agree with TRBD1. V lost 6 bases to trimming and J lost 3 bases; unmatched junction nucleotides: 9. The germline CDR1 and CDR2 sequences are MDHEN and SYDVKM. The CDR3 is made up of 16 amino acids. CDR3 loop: CASRPGQGEGDTEAFF. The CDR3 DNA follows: TGTGCCAGCAGGCCGGGACAGGGGGAAGGGGACACTGAAGCTTTCTTT.

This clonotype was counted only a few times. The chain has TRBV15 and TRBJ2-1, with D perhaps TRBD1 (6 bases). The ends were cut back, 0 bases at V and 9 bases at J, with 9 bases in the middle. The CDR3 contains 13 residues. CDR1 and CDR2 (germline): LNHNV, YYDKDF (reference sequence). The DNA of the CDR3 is TGTGCCACCAGCAGAGAGGGGGCAGGTGAGCAGTTCTTC. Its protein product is CATSREGAGEQFF.

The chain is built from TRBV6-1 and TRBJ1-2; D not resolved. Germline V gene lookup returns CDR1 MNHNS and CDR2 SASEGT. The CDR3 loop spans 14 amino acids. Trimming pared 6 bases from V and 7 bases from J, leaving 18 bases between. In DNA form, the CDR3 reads TGTGCCAGCAGGTCGCCAGGTTTGGGCGCTGGCTACACCTTC. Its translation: CASRSPGLGAGYTF.

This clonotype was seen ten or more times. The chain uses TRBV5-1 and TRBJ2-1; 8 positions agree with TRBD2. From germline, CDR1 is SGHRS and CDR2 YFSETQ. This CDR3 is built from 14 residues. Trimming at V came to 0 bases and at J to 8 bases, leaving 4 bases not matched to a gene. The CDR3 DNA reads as TGCGCCAGCAGCTTGGGGTCTAGCGGGCATGAGCAGTTCTTC. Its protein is CASSLGSSGHEQFF.

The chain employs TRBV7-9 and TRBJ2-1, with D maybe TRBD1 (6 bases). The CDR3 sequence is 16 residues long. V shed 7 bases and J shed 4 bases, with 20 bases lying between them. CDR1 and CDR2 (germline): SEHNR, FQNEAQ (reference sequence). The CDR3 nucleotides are TGTGCCAGCACCTCCTTCACCGGGGACATATACAATGAGCAGTTCTTC. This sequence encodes CASTSFTGDIYNEQFF. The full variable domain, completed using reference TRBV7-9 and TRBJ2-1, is DTGVSQNPRHKITKRGQNVTFRCDPISEHNRLYWYRQTLGQGPEFLTYFQNEAQLEKSRLLSDRFSAERPKGSFSTLEIQRTEQGDSAMYLCASTSFTGDIYNEQFFGPGTRLTVL.